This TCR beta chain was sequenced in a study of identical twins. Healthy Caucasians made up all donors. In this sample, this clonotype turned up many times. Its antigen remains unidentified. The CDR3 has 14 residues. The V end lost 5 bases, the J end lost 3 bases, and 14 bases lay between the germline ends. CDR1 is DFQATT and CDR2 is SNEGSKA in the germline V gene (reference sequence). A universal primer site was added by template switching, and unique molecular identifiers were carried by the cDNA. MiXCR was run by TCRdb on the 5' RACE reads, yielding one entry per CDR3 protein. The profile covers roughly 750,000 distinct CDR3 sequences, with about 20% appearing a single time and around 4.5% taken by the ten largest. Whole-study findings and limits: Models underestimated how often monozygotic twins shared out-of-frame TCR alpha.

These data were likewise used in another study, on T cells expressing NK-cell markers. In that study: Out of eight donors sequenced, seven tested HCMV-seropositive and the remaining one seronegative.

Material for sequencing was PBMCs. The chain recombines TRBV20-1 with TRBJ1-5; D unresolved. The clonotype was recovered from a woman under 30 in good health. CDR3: CSAASRNYNQPQHF. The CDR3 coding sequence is TGCAGTGCTGCTTCGAGGAACTACAATCAGCCCCAGCATTTT.